This T cell receptor (beta chain) was recorded in a study of shared clonotypes between healthy human individuals. The healthy adult donors were HIV-negative and reported no recent acute infections or vaccinations. What CD8 memory combined were CD45RO+ cells and CCR7-negative CD45RA+ TemRA cells. Approximately 220 ng DNA, 30,000 or so T cell genomes, went into each sorted-subset replicate PCR. Profiling relied on immunoSEQ multiplex PCR, and the TCRdb table lists in-frame clones only, not all of them. The profile shows 650,000 to 700,000 clones, about 90% of them singletons. This TCR derives from a man aged 18-30 years in good health. Some clones in this sample may be carry-over from other donors' samples. Sequencing was performed on memory CD8+ T cells from PBMCs. The subset was: CD45RO+ cells pooled with CCR7-negative TemRA cells.

The CDR3 loop reads CASSVLRPPGNEQFF. Here the CDR3 DNA reads TGTGCCAGCAGCGTACTACGGCCTCCCGGCAATGAGCAGTTCTTC. The chain employs TRBV9 and TRBJ2-1; D is undetermined. The CDR3 extends over 15 amino acids. In germline, CDR1 is SGDLS, CDR2 YYNGEE. Trimming pared 1 base from V and 6 bases from J, leaving 14 bases between.